This TCR beta chain came from a study of response to subunit inactivated influenza vaccine. Overall study results and limits: The authors suggested that few new T cells are recruited per seasonal influenza vaccination.

Germline V lookup: CDR1 MNHEY, CDR2 SMNVEV (reference sequence). Trimming removed 4 bases from V and 5 bases from J; junction bases left unmatched: 10. The CDR3 has 16 amino acids. The table lists this clonotype with many counts. Its antigen remains unknown. TCRdb independently ran MiXCR on the RT-PCR reads; one entry per CDR3 protein. The data contain under 550,000 distinct CDR3 sequences, roughly 7.6% of them seen just once; the ten biggest clones take up under 15%. J is TRBJ2-3 and V is TRBV27; 9 bases fit TRBD2. The TCR comes from a man aged 45 to 70 who received an inactivated influenza vaccine. The source was PBMCs from blood, collected around 25 months after vaccination. CDR3 amino acids: CASSSPYLAGRDTQYF. The CDR3 region has the DNA TGTGCCAGCAGTTCCCCTTATCTAGCGGGAAGAGATACGCAGTATTTT.